The TCR beta chain described here comes from a study of blood T cell repertoires in COVID-19. Overall study context: The United States, Italy and Spain were the sources of the acute and convalescent COVID-19 samples. PBMCs, B-cell-depleted T cells, or T cells provided the cDNA or gDNA that made up the material.

In Seattle, patients joined the study during active infection and were tracked longitudinally. The CDR3 spans 18 residues. V shed 0 bases and J 0 bases; nucleotides not matched to a gene: 12. Germline lookup yields CDR1 SGHRS and CDR2 YFSETQ. In the authors' workflow: For nucleated cells, counts were estimated from reference gene primer amplification. Clones were sequenced by immunoSEQ multiplex PCR, and TCRdb holds only the in-frame ones, with some missing. D and trimming come from the DNA, and the V and J calls and clone size come from that table. The data hold around 170,000 clones, with roughly 86% observed a single time.

The source material was peripheral blood. This chain links TRBV5-1 with TRBJ2-7; 7 bases agree with TRBD1. The clonotype comes from a man in his fifties or sixties with COVID-19, enrolled during active disease. The CDR3 region is CASSLAPGGERSSYEQYF. The CDR3 region has the DNA TGCGCCAGCAGCTTGGCTCCAGGGGGAGAAAGAAGCTCCTACGAGCAGTACTTC.